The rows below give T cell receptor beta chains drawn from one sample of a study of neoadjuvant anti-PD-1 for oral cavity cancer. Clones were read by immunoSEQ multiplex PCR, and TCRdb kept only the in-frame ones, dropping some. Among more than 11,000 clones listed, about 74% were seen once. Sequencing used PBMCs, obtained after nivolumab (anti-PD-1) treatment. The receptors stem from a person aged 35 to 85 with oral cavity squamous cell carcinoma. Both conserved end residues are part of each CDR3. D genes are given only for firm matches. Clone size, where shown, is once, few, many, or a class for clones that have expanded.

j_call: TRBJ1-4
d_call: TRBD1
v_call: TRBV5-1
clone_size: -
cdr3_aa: CASSLADRDTEKLFF
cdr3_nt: TGCGCCAGCAGCTTGGCGGACAGGGACACTGAAAAACTGTTTTTT

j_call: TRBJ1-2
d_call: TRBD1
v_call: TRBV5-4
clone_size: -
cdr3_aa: CASSLTGGEGGYTF
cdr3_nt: TGTGCCAGCAGCTTAACAGGGGGCGAGGGTGGCTACACCTTC

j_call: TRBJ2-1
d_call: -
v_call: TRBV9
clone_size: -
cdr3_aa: CASSVAGYNEQFF
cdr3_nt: TGTGCCAGCAGCGTAGCCGGATACAATGAGCAGTTCTTC

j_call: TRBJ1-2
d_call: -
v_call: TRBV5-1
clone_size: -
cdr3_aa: CASSLAAVGYGYTF
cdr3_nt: TGCGCCAGCAGCTTGGCCGCGGTTGGCTATGGCTACACCTTC

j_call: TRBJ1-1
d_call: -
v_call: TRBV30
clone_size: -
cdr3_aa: CAWSPLGGGTEAFF
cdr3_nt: TGTGCCTGGAGTCCCCTCGGAGGAGGCACTGAAGCTTTCTTT

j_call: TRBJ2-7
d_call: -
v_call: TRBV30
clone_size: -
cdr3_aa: CAWSVLNEQYF
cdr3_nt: TGTGCCTGGAGTGTACTTAACGAGCAGTACTTC

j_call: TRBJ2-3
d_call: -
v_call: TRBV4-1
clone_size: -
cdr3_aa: CASSHPSTGETQYF
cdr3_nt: TGCGCCAGCAGCCACCCCTCTACGGGAGAAACGCAGTATTTT

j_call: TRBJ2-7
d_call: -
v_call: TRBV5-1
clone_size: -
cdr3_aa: CASTLGDTLYEQYF
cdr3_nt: TGCGCCAGCACCCTAGGGGACACACTGTACGAGCAGTACTTC

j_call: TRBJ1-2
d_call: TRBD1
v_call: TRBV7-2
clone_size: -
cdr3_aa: CASSARPQGNYGYTF
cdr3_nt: TGTGCCAGCAGCGCTCGGCCACAGGGGAACTATGGCTACACCTTC

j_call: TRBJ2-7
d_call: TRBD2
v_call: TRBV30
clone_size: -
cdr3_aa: CAWSRSGGYEQYF
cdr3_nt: TGTGCCTGGAGTCGTAGCGGGGGCTACGAGCAGTACTTC

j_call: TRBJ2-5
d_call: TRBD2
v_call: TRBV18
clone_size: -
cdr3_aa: CASRTSPEETQYF
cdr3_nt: TGTGCCAGCCGGACTAGCCCCGAAGAGACCCAGTACTTC

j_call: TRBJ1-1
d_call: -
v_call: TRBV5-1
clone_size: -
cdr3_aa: CASSLVGASTEAFF
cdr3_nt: TGCGCCAGCAGCTTGGTAGGGGCGAGCACTGAAGCTTTCTTT

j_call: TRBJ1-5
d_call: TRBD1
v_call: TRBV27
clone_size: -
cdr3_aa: CASSRGGQGVQPQHF
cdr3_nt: TGTGCCAGCTCCCGGGGGGGACAGGGGGTTCAGCCCCAGCATTTT

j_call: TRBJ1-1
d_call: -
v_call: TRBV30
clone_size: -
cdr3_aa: CAWNPQGSGDGAFF
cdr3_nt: TGTGCCTGGAACCCGCAGGGTTCTGGGGACGGAGCTTTCTTT

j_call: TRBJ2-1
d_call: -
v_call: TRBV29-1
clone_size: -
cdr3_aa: CSVEEEAYEQFF
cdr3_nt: TGCAGCGTTGAAGAAGAAGCATACGAGCAGTTCTTC

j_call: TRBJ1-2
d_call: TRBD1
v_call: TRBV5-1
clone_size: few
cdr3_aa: CASSFSTGTGANYGYTF
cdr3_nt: TGCGCCAGCAGCTTTAGCACCGGGACAGGCGCTAACTATGGCTACACCTTC

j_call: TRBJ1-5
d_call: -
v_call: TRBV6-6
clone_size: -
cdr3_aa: CASSWDKINQPQHF
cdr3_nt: TGTGCCAGCAGTTGGGACAAGATCAATCAGCCCCAGCATTTT

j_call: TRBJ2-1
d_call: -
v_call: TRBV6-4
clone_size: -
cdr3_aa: CASTGEQFF
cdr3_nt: TGTGCCAGCACGGGTGAGCAGTTCTTC

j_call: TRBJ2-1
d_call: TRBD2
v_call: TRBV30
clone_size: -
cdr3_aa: CAWSVLSSGRNEQFF
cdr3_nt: TGTGCCTGGAGTGTACTTTCTAGCGGGAGAAATGAGCAGTTCTTC

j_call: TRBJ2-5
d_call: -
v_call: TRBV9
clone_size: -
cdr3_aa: CASSGTDWYQETQYF
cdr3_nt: TGTGCCAGCAGCGGGACAGACTGGTACCAAGAGACCCAGTACTTC

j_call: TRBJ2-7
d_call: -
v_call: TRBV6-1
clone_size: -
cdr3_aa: CATTGLDEQYF
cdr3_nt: TGTGCCACTACAGGGTTGGACGAGCAGTACTTC